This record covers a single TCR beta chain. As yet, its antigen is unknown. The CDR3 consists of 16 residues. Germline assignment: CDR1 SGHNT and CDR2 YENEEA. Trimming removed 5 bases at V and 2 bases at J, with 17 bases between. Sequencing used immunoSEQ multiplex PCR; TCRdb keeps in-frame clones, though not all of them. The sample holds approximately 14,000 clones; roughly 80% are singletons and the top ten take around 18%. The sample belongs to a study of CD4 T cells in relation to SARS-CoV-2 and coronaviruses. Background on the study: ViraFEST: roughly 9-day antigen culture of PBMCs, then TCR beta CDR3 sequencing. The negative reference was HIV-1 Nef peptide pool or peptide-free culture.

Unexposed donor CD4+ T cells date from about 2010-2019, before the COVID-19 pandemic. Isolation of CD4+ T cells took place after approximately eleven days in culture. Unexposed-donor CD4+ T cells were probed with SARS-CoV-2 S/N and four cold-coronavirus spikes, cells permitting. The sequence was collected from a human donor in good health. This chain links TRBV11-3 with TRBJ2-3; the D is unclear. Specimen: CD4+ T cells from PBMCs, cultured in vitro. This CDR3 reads CASSPQLGPNTDTQYF. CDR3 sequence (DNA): TGTGCCAGCAGCCCACAGCTGGGCCCAAACACAGATACGCAGTATTTT.